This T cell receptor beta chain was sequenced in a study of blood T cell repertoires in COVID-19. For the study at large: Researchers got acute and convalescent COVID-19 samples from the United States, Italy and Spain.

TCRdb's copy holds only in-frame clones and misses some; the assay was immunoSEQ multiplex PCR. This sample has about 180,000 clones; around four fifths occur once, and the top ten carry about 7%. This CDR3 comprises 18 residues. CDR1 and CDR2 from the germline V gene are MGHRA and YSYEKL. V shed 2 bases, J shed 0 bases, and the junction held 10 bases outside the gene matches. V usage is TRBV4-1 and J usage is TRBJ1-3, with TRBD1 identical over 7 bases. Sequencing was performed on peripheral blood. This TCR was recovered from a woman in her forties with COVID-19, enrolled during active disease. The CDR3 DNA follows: TGCGCCAGCAGCCAACAAACTTTAGACAGGGCCTCTGGAAACACCATATATTTT. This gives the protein CASSQQTLDRASGNTIYF.